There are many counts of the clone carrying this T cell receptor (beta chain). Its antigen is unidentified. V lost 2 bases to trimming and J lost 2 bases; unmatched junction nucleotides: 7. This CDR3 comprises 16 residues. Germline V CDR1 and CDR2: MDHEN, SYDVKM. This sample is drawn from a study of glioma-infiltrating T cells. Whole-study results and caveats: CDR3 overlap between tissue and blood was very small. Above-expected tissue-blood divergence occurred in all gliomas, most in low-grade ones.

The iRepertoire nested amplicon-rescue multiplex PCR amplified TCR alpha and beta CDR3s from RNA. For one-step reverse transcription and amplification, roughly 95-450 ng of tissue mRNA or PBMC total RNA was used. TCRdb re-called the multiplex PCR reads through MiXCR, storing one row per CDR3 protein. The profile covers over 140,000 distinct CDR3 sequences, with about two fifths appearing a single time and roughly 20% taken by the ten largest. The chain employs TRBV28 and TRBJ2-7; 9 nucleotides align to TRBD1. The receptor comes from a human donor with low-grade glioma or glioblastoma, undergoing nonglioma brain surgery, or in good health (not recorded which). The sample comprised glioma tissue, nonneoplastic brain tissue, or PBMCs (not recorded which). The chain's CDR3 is CASSLPTGGGPYEQYF. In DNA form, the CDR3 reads TGTGCCAGCAGTTTACCCACAGGGGGCGGTCCCTACGAGCAGTACTTC.